The TCR beta chain described here comes from a study of T cells in Graves' hyperthyroidism and ophthalmopathy. RNA transcripts served as the template for amplifying TCR beta CDR3 regions. With the HTBI primer set, the TCR CDR3 went through a first round of RT-PCR. MiXCR was run by TCRdb on the multiplex PCR reads, yielding one entry per CDR3 protein. The table shows 600,000 to 800,000 distinct CDR3 sequences, with over 35% occurring only once. General observations from the study: Most clonotypes expanded in the thyroid (above 0.001) were also present in blood.

Diagnoses were made from clinical symptoms, serum measures (thyroxine and TRAb), thyroid ultrasound and orbital computed tomography. The source of the PBMCs was approximately 9.5 ml of fresh peripheral blood. As concerns this clonotype: The antigen is undetermined.

Trimming took 3 bases from V and 7 from J, leaving 7 bases between them. This CDR3 comprises 12 residues. The germline gives CDR1 DFQATT, CDR2 SNEGSKA (reference sequence). The TCR originated in a woman aged 40 to 50 with Graves' hyperthyroidism. This chain connects TRBV20-1 to TRBJ1-6; no firm D call. Sequenced: blood. CDR3 protein: CSASAGNSPLHF. CDR3 in DNA: TGCAGTGCTAGCGCCGGAAATTCACCCCTCCACTTT.